Listed here are 32 T cell receptor beta chains from one sample, sequenced in a study of blood T cell repertoires in COVID-19. Assay used: immunoSEQ multiplex PCR; TCRdb lists only in-frame clones, some missing. The profile shows 300,000 to 450,000 clones, 81% of them singletons. The source material was peripheral blood. The receptor set was obtained from a human donor with acute or convalescent COVID-19. The donor label of this sample is uncertain.

The chain recombines TRBV30 with TRBJ1-6, with 7 bases matching TRBD1. The CDR3 totals 15 residues. Germline V CDR1 and CDR2: GTSNPN, SVGIG (reference sequence). Unmatched junction bases numbered 10, after V lost 3 bases and J lost 8 bases. Here the CDR3 reads CAWRGTQGRDSPLHF. CDR3 DNA: TGTGCCTGGAGGGGAACACAGGGGCGGGATTCACCCCTCCACTTT.

The chain recombines TRBV5-6 with TRBJ2-7, with D tentatively TRBD2 (7 bases). Between the trimmed V and J ends, which lost 4 bases and 0 bases, there was a span of 14 bases. Germline CDR1 and CDR2: SGHDT and YYEEEE. The CDR3 sequence is 15 residues long. The CDR3 DNA follows: TGTGCCAGCAGCGGGGGGGGACACAGCTCCTACGAGCAGTACTTC. This codes for CASSGGGHSSYEQYF.

This sequence joins TRBV27 and TRBJ1-4, with D perhaps matching TRBD1 (5 bases). Trimming left V 1 base short and J 4 bases short, with 16 bases between. This CDR3 is built from 17 residues. Looked up from germline, CDR1 is MNHEY and CDR2 is SMNVEV (reference sequence). The CDR3 DNA follows: TGTGCCAGCAGTTTATTCCCTACGGGGCGGGGTAATGAAAAACTGTTTTTT. Amino acid sequence: CASSLFPTGRGNEKLFF. Filled out from reference TRBV27 and TRBJ1-4, the complete variable domain reads EAQVTQNPRYLITVTGKKLTVTCSQNMNHEYMSWYRQDPGLGLRQIYYSMNVEVTDKGDVPEGYKVSRKEKRNFPLILESPSPNQTSLYFCASSLFPTGRGNEKLFFGSGTQLSVL.

The sample holds a few counts of this clone. The CDR3 sequence: CSVEAGNRNTEAFF. The CDR3 DNA reads TGCAGCGTTGAGGCGGGAAATAGGAACACTGAAGCTTTCTTT. The chain joins TRBV29-1 to TRBJ1-1, with D unresolved. The CDR3 has 14 amino acids. V shed 3 bases and J shed 1 base, with 12 bases lying between them. CDR1 and CDR2 from the germline V gene are SQVTM and ANQGSEA.

This sequence joins TRBV12-3 or TRBV12-4 and TRBJ1-2; D call uncertain. V lost 4 bases and J lost 2, with 2 bases in between. This CDR3 is 11 amino acids long. The CDR3 nucleotides read TGTGCCAGCAGTTCGAACTATGGCTACACCTTC. It specifies CASSSNYGYTF.

This chain joins TRBV3-1 (or the pseudogene TRBV3-2) and TRBJ1-6; 7 bases are a match to TRBD1. V was pared by 4 bases and J by 10 bases, with 7 bases of the junction left unmatched. Looked up from germline, CDR1 is LGHDT and CDR2 is YNNKEL (reference sequence). There are 14 residues in the CDR3. The CDR3 spells CASSLDRWDSPLHF. In nucleotides, the CDR3 is TGTGCCAGCAGCCTGGACAGGTGGGACTCACCCCTCCACTTT.

The rearrangement uses TRBV5-5 and TRBJ1-2; D gene unclear. The CDR3 contains 12 residues. Germline CDR1 is SGHKS and CDR2 is YYEKEE (reference sequence). Trimming shortened V by 0 bases and J by 5 bases, and 5 bases separated the two germline ends. CDR3 loop: CASSLGRYGYTF. DNA for the CDR3: TGTGCCAGCAGCTTGGGGAGGTATGGCTACACCTTC.

The chain employs TRBV28 and TRBJ1-5, with 11 bases lining up with TRBD1. V trimming: 6 bases; J trimming: 0 bases; junction bases outside the gene matches: 13. This CDR3 has 19 amino acids. In germline, CDR1 is MDHEN, CDR2 SYDVKM. The CDR3 loop is CASRRTGGRLAYSNQPQHF. In DNA, the CDR3 is TGTGCCAGCAGACGGACAGGGGGCCGGTTGGCGTATAGCAATCAGCCCCAGCATTTT. The variable domain in full, with the rest retrieved from reference TRBV28 and TRBJ1-5, is DVKVTQSSRYLVKRTGEKVFLECVQDMDHENMFWYRQDPGLGLRLIYFSYDVKMKEKGDIPEGYSVSREKKERFSLILESASTNQTSMYLCASRRTGGRLAYSNQPQHFGDGTRLSIL.

This chain connects TRBV19 to TRBJ2-5, with D tentatively TRBD2 (6 bases). With 3 bases removed from V and 3 bases from J, the gap between germline ends came to 8 bases. The CDR3 length is 13 residues. Germline-derived CDR1 and CDR2 are LNHDA and SQIVND (reference sequence). As DNA, the CDR3 is TGTGCCAGTAGTATTTGGGGGGAAGAGACCCAGTACTTC. Encoded protein: CASSIWGEETQYF.

V gene TRBV28 combines with J gene TRBJ2-2, with 7 nucleotides matching TRBD1. The CDR3 extends over 16 amino acids. Trimming took 8 bases from V and 3 from J; bases not matched to a gene: 12. Germline V lookup: CDR1 MDHEN, CDR2 SYDVKM. The CDR3 is CASRTFQGVDTGELFF. For the CDR3, the DNA is TGTGCCAGCCGTACGTTTCAGGGGGTGGACACCGGGGAGCTGTTTTTT.

The chain uses TRBV18 and TRBJ1-2, with D uncertain. V lost 4 bases to trimming and J lost 3 bases, with 12 bases between them. The CDR3 loop spans 14 amino acids. Germline CDR1 KGHSH, CDR2 LQKENI. The chain's CDR3 is CASSLRGPYYGYTF. CDR3 DNA sequence: TGTGCCAGCTCACTAAGAGGGCCCTACTATGGCTACACCTTC.

The chain recombines TRBV29-1 with TRBJ1-1, with 12 bases that match TRBD1. The length of the CDR3 is 19 residues. Germline lookup yields CDR1 SQVTM and CDR2 ANQGSEA. V trimming: 4 bases; J trimming: 3 bases; junction bases outside the gene matches: 18. The CDR3 DNA reads as TGCAGCGTTGCCAAGGTCCCCTCCGGGACAGGGGGCAGGGACACTGAAGCTTTCTTT. Protein product: CSVAKVPSGTGGRDTEAFF. Variable domain in full (rest from reference TRBV29-1 and TRBJ1-1): SAVISQKPSRDICQRGTSLTIQCQVDSQVTMMFWYRQQPGQSLTLIATANQGSEATYESGFVIDKFPISRPNLTFSTLTVSNMSPEDSSIYLCSVAKVPSGTGGRDTEAFFGQGTRLTVV.

The chain has TRBV11-2 and TRBJ2-1; 10 nucleotides align to TRBD1. V shed 8 bases, J shed 7 bases, and the junction held 11 bases outside the gene matches. The germline V gene has CDR1 SGHAT and CDR2 FQNNGV. CDR3 size: 15 residues. The CDR3 sequence is CASGPRDRGVNEQFF. Written as DNA, the CDR3 is TGTGCCAGCGGCCCCCGGGACAGGGGCGTAAATGAGCAGTTCTTC.

The count of this clone is one. The chain uses TRBV9 and TRBJ1-1, with 9 positions matching TRBD1. Germline CDR1 reads SGDLS; CDR2 reads YYNGEE. The CDR3 extends over 16 amino acids. Losses at the gene ends were 0 bases for V and 1 base for J; bases not matched to a gene: 4. The CDR3 bases are TGTGCCAGCAGCGTAGCCCCACAGGGGGCGAACACTGAAGCTTTCTTT. Translated, it gives CASSVAPQGANTEAFF.

Concerning this clone: The sample contains more than one DNA sequence encoding this CDR3. V gene TRBV30 combines with J gene TRBJ1-5; no clear D gene. CDR1 is GTSNPN, CDR2 SVGIG, per germline (reference sequence). V lost 5 bases to trimming and J lost 4 bases, with 12 bases between them. This CDR3 spans 13 amino acids. The CDR3 spells CAWSRGSNQPQHF. For the CDR3, the DNA is TGTGCCTGGTCTAGAGGGAGTAATCAGCCCCAGCATTTT.

This sequence joins TRBV5-5 and TRBJ1-1; possible D gene TRBD1, 6 bases. The V end was cut by 4 bases, the J end by 0 bases, with 16 bases between. The germline gives CDR1 SGHKS, CDR2 YYEKEE (reference sequence). The CDR3 extends over 16 amino acids. CDR3 bases: TGTGCCAGCAGCCCCCTTGTAGGACAGATGAACACTGAAGCTTTCTTT. It is translated as CASSPLVGQMNTEAFF.

The V gene is TRBV10-1, the J gene TRBJ2-7; TRBD2 matches 11 bases. Germline V lookup: CDR1 WNHNN, CDR2 SYGVQD (reference sequence). V shed 4 bases, J shed 0 bases, and the junction held 2 bases outside the gene matches. The CDR3 spans 15 residues. The CDR3, as DNA: TGCGCCAGCAGTGGGACTAGCGGGTTCTCCTACGAGCAGTACTTC. Translation gives CASSGTSGFSYEQYF.

The chain couples TRBV5-1 to TRBJ1-6, with D possibly matching TRBD1 (5 bases). V was pared by 0 bases and J by 5 bases, with 12 bases between. Germline CDR1 is SGHRS and CDR2 is YFSETQ. The CDR3 is made up of 16 amino acids. The CDR3 here is CASSLGQPSNNSPLHF. The CDR3 nucleotides read TGCGCCAGCAGCTTGGGACAGCCCTCAAATAATTCACCCCTCCACTTT.

CDR3 DNA: TGCGCCAGCAGTGAGTCGTACAGGGGCCCTCCGGGCAATCAGCCCCAGCATTTT. It yields the protein CASSESYRGPPGNQPQHF. This chain uses TRBV10-2 with TRBJ1-5; 7 nucleotides line up with TRBD1. Germline V lookup: CDR1 WSHSY, CDR2 SAAADI. Trimming removed 0 bases from V and 2 bases from J; junction bases left unmatched: 10. The CDR3 totals 18 residues.

The rearrangement uses TRBV19 and TRBJ2-7; D unresolved. The ends were cut back, 8 bases at V and 2 bases at J, with 19 bases in the middle. The CDR3 sequence is 15 residues long. Germline V gene data show CDR1 as LNHDA and CDR2 as SQIVND (reference sequence). The CDR3 loop is CASSPPLMLTYEQYF. The CDR3 DNA is TGTGCCAGTTCCCCCCCGCTGATGCTAACCTACGAGCAGTACTTC.

This clone came up a few times. This chain uses TRBV12-3 or TRBV12-4 with TRBJ2-3, with D possibly TRBD1 on 5 matching bases. V lost 2 bases and J 6 bases, leaving 6 bases between the germline ends. This CDR3 region has 12 residues. CDR3 nucleotides: TGTGCCAGCAGTTTAAGGGGCGATACGCAGTATTTT. Residues: CASSLRGDTQYF.

The chain combines TRBV5-1 with TRBJ2-3; D not certain. V lost 4 bases and J 3 bases, leaving 9 bases between the germline ends. This CDR3 spans 13 amino acids. Looked up from germline, CDR1 is SGHRS and CDR2 is YFSETQ. The CDR3 sequence is CASSLRHTDTQYF. The CDR3 region has the DNA TGCGCCAGCAGCCTTCGACATACAGATACGCAGTATTTT.

The CDR3 sequence is CANGTSGQSYNEQFF. CDR3 bases: TGTGCCAACGGGACTAGCGGGCAATCCTACAATGAGCAGTTCTTC. This chain joins TRBV21-1 and TRBJ2-1; the table's D call TRBD2 went unverified against the DNA. TRBV21-1 is listed as a pseudogene. The CDR3 has 15 amino acids.

The gene calls are TRBV7-2 and TRBJ1-2; TRBD1 matches 7 bases. Germline-derived CDR1 and CDR2 are SGHTA and FQGNSA. CDR3 length: 14 amino acids. The trim removed 0 bases at V and 4 bases at J, leaving 2 bases unmatched. In nucleotides, the CDR3 is TGTGCCAGCAGCTTAGCCCACAGGGGCTATGGCTACACCTTC. It specifies CASSLAHRGYGYTF. Supplemented by reference TRBV7-2 and TRBJ1-2, the full variable domain reads GAGVSQSPSNKVTEKGKDVELRCDPISGHTALYWYRQSLGQGLEFLIYFQGNSAPDKSGLPSDRFSAERTGGSVSTLTIQRTQQEDSAVYLCASSLAHRGYGYTFGSGTRLTVV.

This clone appeared a single time. The chain carries TRBV7-9 and TRBJ1-1, with D possibly TRBD1 on 6 matching bases. The CDR3 spans 15 residues. V lost 5 bases and J 0 bases, leaving 13 bases between the germline ends. Germline assignment: CDR1 SEHNR and CDR2 FQNEAQ (reference sequence). CDR3 sequence (DNA): TGTGCCAGCAGCATCCTTGACAGGATGAACACTGAAGCTTTCTTT. This translates into CASSILDRMNTEAFF.

The chain links TRBV30 to TRBJ2-4, with a possible D match to TRBD2 (6 bases). The V gene's germline CDR1 is GTSNPN and CDR2 SVGIG (reference sequence). The CDR3 extends over 12 amino acids. V lost 2 bases to trimming and J lost 6 bases, with 8 bases between them. CDR3 amino acids: CAWSPGGNIQYF. CDR3 DNA: TGTGCCTGGAGTCCCGGGGGAAACATTCAGTACTTC. Full variable domain (remainder filled in from reference TRBV30 and TRBJ2-4): SQTIHQWPATLVQPVGSPLSLECTVEGTSNPNLYWYRQAAGRGLQLLFYSVGIGQISSEVPQNLSASRPQDRQFILSSKKLLLSDSGFYLCAWSPGGNIQYFGAGTRLSVL.

The chain couples TRBV5-4 to TRBJ1-2, with a weak D call TRBD1 (5 bases). This CDR3 contains 17 residues. The germline V and J ends were trimmed by 1 base and 1 base, with 17 bases remaining between them. Germline V gene data show CDR1 as SGHNT and CDR2 as YYREEE (reference sequence). Here the CDR3 reads CASSLPGLHLVNYGYTF. The CDR3 nucleotides are TGTGCCAGCAGCTTGCCGGGACTCCACCTTGTTAACTATGGCTACACCTTC.

V and J are TRBV5-5 and TRBJ2-3; possible D gene TRBD2, 6 bases. CDR1 and CDR2 from the germline V gene are SGHKS and YYEKEE (reference sequence). V lost 4 bases, J lost 0 bases, and 12 bases lay in between. This CDR3 has 15 amino acids. This CDR3 reads CASSRLESSTDTQYF. Written as DNA, the CDR3 is TGTGCCAGCAGCCGACTAGAGTCTAGCACAGATACGCAGTATTTT. The entire variable domain, with the rest obtained from reference TRBV5-5 and TRBJ2-3, is as follows: DAGVTQSPTHLIKTRGQQVTLRCSPISGHKSVSWYQQVLGQGPQFIFQYYEKEERGRGNFPDRFSARQFPNYSSELNVNALLLGDSALYLCASSRLESSTDTQYFGPGTRLTVL.

V gene TRBV28 combines with J gene TRBJ2-5, with 7 bases fitting TRBD1. This CDR3 comprises 13 residues. Germline lookup yields CDR1 MDHEN and CDR2 SYDVKM. The V segment lost 4 bases and the J segment 7 bases; nucleotides outside the gene matches: 6. CDR3: CASSWESGGTQYF. The CDR3 DNA follows: TGTGCCAGCAGTTGGGAGTCAGGGGGGACCCAGTACTTC.

A few counts support this clone. This sequence joins TRBV28 and TRBJ2-1; 12 bases map to TRBD2. Germline values: CDR1 MDHEN, CDR2 SYDVKM. The junction had 2 bases not matched to a gene; V was cut back by 5 bases and J by 3 bases. This CDR3 contains 15 residues. CDR3 nucleotide sequence: TGTGCCAGCAGTCGACTAGCGGGGGACTACAATGAGCAGTTCTTC. Amino acids: CASSRLAGDYNEQFF.

V gene TRBV2 combines with J gene TRBJ2-1, with 8 bases that match TRBD1. This CDR3 has 17 residues. Germline lookup yields CDR1 SNHLY and CDR2 FYNNEI. J was trimmed by 0 bases and V by 6 bases; bases with no gene match: 10. CDR3 loop: CASRRQGTQSSYNEQFF. For the CDR3, the DNA is TGTGCCAGCAGACGACAGGGGACCCAAAGCTCCTACAATGAGCAGTTCTTC.

The sample holds one count of this clone. The sample carries other DNA sequences with the same CDR3. This chain uses TRBV3-1 (or the pseudogene TRBV3-2) with TRBJ1-2, with D possibly being TRBD1 (6 bases). The CDR3 sequence is 14 residues long. Per germline, CDR1 LGHDT and CDR2 YNNKEL (reference sequence). The ends were cut back, 1 base at V and 2 bases at J, with 8 bases in the middle. The CDR3 sequence is CASSQVGGNYGYTF. CDR3 nucleotides: TGTGCCAGCAGCCAAGTAGGGGGAAACTATGGCTACACCTTC.